Reported below is one TCR beta chain. This entry comes from a study of blood T cell repertoires in COVID-19. Study details: Donors in the United States, Italy and Spain gave samples during acute or convalescent COVID-19. From T cells, B-cell-depleted T cells, or PBMCs came the material, which was cDNA or gDNA.

As originally analysed: Scientists estimated how many nucleated cells there were by amplifying reference gene primers. TCRdb's copy holds only in-frame clones and misses some; the assay was immunoSEQ multiplex PCR. That table supplies the V and J calls and clone size; D and trimming were determined from the DNA. This sample has 35,000 to 45,000 clones; about 80% occur once, and the top ten carry 16%. Trimming removed 6 bases from V and 4 bases from J, with 12 bases in between. Per germline, CDR1 MDHEN and CDR2 SYDVKM. The CDR3 has 13 residues. The sequence was obtained from a man between 65 and 85 years old with acute or convalescent COVID-19. This chain links TRBV28 with TRBJ1-2; D is possibly TRBD1 (6 bases). The source material was peripheral blood. CDR3 sequence: CASRVTGFYGYTF. DNA of the CDR3: TGTGCCAGCAGAGTCACAGGGTTCTATGGCTACACCTTC.